This is a list of T cell receptor beta chains from one sample in a study of cytomegalovirus exposure and HLA in healthy donors. TCRdb's copy holds only in-frame clones and misses some; the assay was immunoSEQ multiplex PCR. Here the sample spans 200,000 to 250,000 clones, 76% being singletons. Sequences were obtained from PBMCs. These receptor sequences come from a man between 18 and 29 years old in good health and CMV-seronegative. The CDR3 runs from the conserved cysteine through the conserved F or W. D genes are given only for firm matches. Clone size is given for some rows only: seen once, a few or many times, or a class if the clone is expanded.

d_call clone_size j_call v_call cdr3_aa cdr3_nt
TRBD2 . TRBJ2-3 TRBV18 CASSPTSGSGRNTQYF TGTGCCAGCTCACCAACTTCGGGTAGCGGGAGAAATACGCAGTATTTT
. . TRBJ1-1 TRBV19 CASSILYSGLTEAFF TGTGCCAGTAGTATACTGTACAGCGGGCTCACTGAAGCTTTCTTT
. . TRBJ2-7 TRBV19 CASSAGPSAEEQYF TGTGCCAGTAGTGCGGGACCTTCGGCGGAGGAGCAGTACTTC
. few TRBJ1-2 TRBV2 CASNPRLDNYGYTF TGTGCCAGCAACCCTCGTTTAGATAACTATGGCTACACCTTC
TRBD2 few TRBJ2-5 TRBV5-4 CASSILSGSPQETQYF TGTGCCAGCAGCATACTTAGCGGGAGTCCCCAAGAGACCCAGTACTTC
. . TRBJ2-1 TRBV20-1 CNPGDEQFF TGCAATCCGGGGGATGAGCAGTTCTTC
. . TRBJ2-5 TRBV19 CASSIGRLGQETQYF TGTGCCAGTAGTATAGGGAGACTCGGTCAAGAGACCCAGTACTTC
. . TRBJ2-7 TRBV19 CASSSGLSYEQYF TGTGCCAGTAGTAGCGGGCTGTCCTACGAGCAGTACTTC
TRBD1 . TRBJ2-7 TRBV2 CASSGAAPGTGEGEQYF TGTGCCAGCAGTGGAGCCGCCCCCGGGACAGGGGAGGGCGAGCAGTACTTC
. once TRBJ1-2 TRBV7-9 CASSPLPTRPTYGYTF TGTGCCAGCAGCCCTCTCCCAACGAGGCCAACCTATGGCTACACCTTC
TRBD2 . TRBJ2-7 TRBV15 CATSRDRGVVGF TGTGCCACCAGCAGAGATCGGGGGGTAGTGGGATTC
TRBD1 . TRBJ2-3 TRBV2 CASRDRVGTDTQYF TGTGCCAGCAGGGACAGGGTGGGCACAGATACGCAGTATTTT
TRBD2 . TRBJ2-2 TRBV27 CASKGLGGTGELFF TGTGCCAGCAAGGGACTAGGTGGTACCGGGGAGCTGTTTTTT
. . TRBJ2-1 TRBV28 CASSSSQSGGNEQFF TGTGCCAGCAGTTCCTCTCAAAGTGGAGGCAATGAGCAGTTCTTC
TRBD1 . TRBJ1-1 TRBV5-1 CASSLLGQGNTEAFF TGCGCCAGCAGCTTGTTGGGACAGGGGAACACTGAAGCTTTCTTT
TRBD1 . TRBJ1-1 TRBV7-9 CASSSRDRTNTEAFF TGTGCCAGCAGCTCCCGGGACAGAACTAACACTGAAGCTTTCTTT
. . TRBJ1-1 TRBV12-5 CASAERGTEAFF TGTGCTAGTGCGGAACGCGGCACTGAAGCTTTCTTT
. . TRBJ1-4 TRBV28 CASTPGGGADEKLFF TGTGCCAGCACTCCTGGGGGGGGAGCAGATGAAAAACTGTTTTTT
. few TRBJ2-3 TRBV2 CASIQAGILRTSTDTQYF TGTGCCAGCATCCAGGCGGGAATACTCCGGACTAGCACAGATACGCAGTATTTT
. . TRBJ1-2 TRBV10-2 CASSLPGRVPNYGYTF TGCGCCAGCAGTCTACCCGGCAGGGTCCCTAACTATGGCTACACCTTC
. few TRBJ2-2 TRBV5-1 CASSSRGANTGELFF TGCGCCAGCAGCTCGCGCGGGGCGAACACCGGGGAGCTGTTTTTT
. . TRBJ2-7 TRBV5-1 CASSLRGGSYEQYF TGCGCCAGTAGCTTGCGGGGAGGCTCCTACGAGCAGTACTTC
TRBD2 . TRBJ2-7 TRBV23-1 CASSQSLKVTSGSSYEQYF TGCGCCAGCAGTCAATCTCTCAAGGTGACTAGCGGGAGCTCCTACGAGCAGTACTTC
. . TRBJ2-2 TRBV2 CASKEKNTGELFF TGTGCCAGCAAGGAGAAGAACACCGGGGAGCTGTTTTTT
TRBD1 . TRBJ2-2 TRBV28 CASSFRTGETGELFF TGTGCCAGCAGTTTCAGGACAGGGGAAACCGGGGAGCTGTTTTTT
. . TRBJ2-5 TRBV7-6 CASSLRGGDRQETQYF TGTGCCAGCAGCTTAAGGGGCGGGGACAGACAAGAGACCCAGTACTTC
TRBD1 . TRBJ1-1 TRBV25-1 CASSDDRDTEAFF TGTGCCAGCAGTGATGACAGGGACACTGAAGCTTTCTTT
TRBD2 few TRBJ2-7 TRBV10-1 CASSNHKAGAIHEQYF TGCGCCAGCAGCAATCATAAAGCGGGAGCGATCCACGAGCAGTACTTC
. . TRBJ2-1 TRBV7-8 CASSLQGRGFYNEQFF TGTGCCAGCAGCCTACAGGGACGTGGATTTTACAATGAGCAGTTCTTC
. few TRBJ2-3 TRBV2 CASSQNTDTQYF TGTGCCAGCAGTCAAAACACAGATACGCAGTATTTT
. . TRBJ1-2 TRBV5-1 CASSLRGALDGYTF TGCGCCAGCAGCTTGCGGGGGGCTCTTGATGGCTACACCTTC
. . TRBJ1-5 TRBV6-5 CASSLGWENDQPQHF TGTGCCAGCAGCCTCGGGTGGGAGAATGATCAGCCCCAGCATTTT
. once TRBJ2-2 TRBV11-1 CASSTILVGGELFF TGTGCCAGCAGCACTATCCTAGTAGGCGGGGAGCTGTTTTTT
. . TRBJ2-7 TRBV4-1 CASSQLAGSYEQYF TGCGCCAGCAGCCAATTGGCAGGCTCCTACGAGCAGTACTTC
. . TRBJ1-3 TRBV6-1 CASSERDSGNTIYF TGTGCCAGCAGTGAACGGGACTCTGGAAACACCATATATTTT
. . TRBJ2-5 TRBV19 CASSGSTGGETQYF TGTGCCAGTAGTGGATCGACCGGGGGAGAGACCCAGTACTTC
. . TRBJ2-2 TRBV30 CAWALDSGELFF TGTGCCTGGGCTTTAGACTCCGGGGAGCTGTTTTTT
. . TRBJ1-1 TRBV5-1 CASSLVNSLNTEAFF TGCGCCAGCAGCTTGGTTAACAGTTTGAACACTGAAGCTTTCTTT
TRBD1 . TRBJ2-7 TRBV10-3 CAIGPKTGNSYEQYF TGTGCCATCGGCCCAAAGACAGGGAACTCCTACGAGCAGTACTTC
TRBD2 . TRBJ2-3 TRBV7-9 CASSPDGGADTQYF TGTGCCAGCAGCCCCGACGGGGGGGCAGATACGCAGTATTTT
. . TRBJ1-2 TRBV9 CASSVGVEASYGYTF TGTGCCAGCAGCGTAGGAGTCGAGGCGAGCTATGGCTACACCTTC
. . TRBJ2-7 TRBV28 CASSSPDSEQYF TGTGCCAGCAGTTCCCCAGATTCCGAGCAGTACTTC
TRBD1 few TRBJ1-1 TRBV5-8 CASSPGDREAFF TGTGCCAGCAGCCCCGGGGACAGAGAAGCTTTCTTT
. . TRBJ2-1 TRBV5-1 CASSLRAGDEQFF TGCGCCAGCAGCTTAAGGGCAGGGGATGAGCAGTTCTTC
TRBD1 few TRBJ1-2 TRBV6-4 CASRGRQGKGGYTF TGTGCCAGCAGGGGTCGACAGGGGAAGGGAGGCTACACCTTC
. . TRBJ2-3 TRBV5-6 CASSSFASADTQYF TGTGCCAGCAGCTCCTTTGCTAGCGCAGATACGCAGTATTTT
. . TRBJ1-1 TRBV20-1 CSAPLGSEAFF TGCAGTGCTCCGCTGGGCAGTGAAGCTTTCTTT